The sample holds many counts of the clone carrying this T cell receptor (beta chain). No antigen is known for it. The researchers obtained blood RNA from unsorted whole blood and also extracted germline DNA. The data were taken from a study of tumor-infiltrating lymphocytes in primary liver carcinoma. At the level of the study: Between about 4 and 11 cm across, the tumors were all of stage T1-T3 N0M0.

With around 500 ng total RNA as template and a constant-region primer, TCR beta cDNA was made. Three nested multiplex PCR rounds of slightly modified ARM-PCR generated TCR beta libraries. In TCRdb, the multiplex PCR reads were re-called with MiXCR into one record per CDR3 protein. This repertoire shows about 320,000 distinct CDR3 sequences, approximately 60% found once; its top ten account for about 9.4%. General study points: Owing to bulk unsorted samples, no comparison was made between CD4+ and CD8+ repertoires. Tumor region pairs showed greater overlap than either tumor-adjacent or tumor-blood pairs did. Tumor specimens were characterized by a significantly higher top-250-clone fraction than blood (p = 0.039).

The origin of this receptor is a man in his forties or fifties with primary liver carcinoma and hepatitis B virus infection. Sequencing input: peripheral blood.

The CDR3 is CASSDGTTTGELFF. CDR3 sequence (DNA): TGCGCCAGCAGTGACGGGACAACCACCGGGGAGCTGTTTTTT. This rearrangement joins TRBV10-1 to TRBJ2-2; possible D gene TRBD1, 6 bases. CDR3 length equals 14 residues. V dropped 3 bases and J dropped 4 bases, with 9 bases sitting between them. Per the germline V gene, CDR1 is WNHNN and CDR2 is SYGVQD (reference sequence).